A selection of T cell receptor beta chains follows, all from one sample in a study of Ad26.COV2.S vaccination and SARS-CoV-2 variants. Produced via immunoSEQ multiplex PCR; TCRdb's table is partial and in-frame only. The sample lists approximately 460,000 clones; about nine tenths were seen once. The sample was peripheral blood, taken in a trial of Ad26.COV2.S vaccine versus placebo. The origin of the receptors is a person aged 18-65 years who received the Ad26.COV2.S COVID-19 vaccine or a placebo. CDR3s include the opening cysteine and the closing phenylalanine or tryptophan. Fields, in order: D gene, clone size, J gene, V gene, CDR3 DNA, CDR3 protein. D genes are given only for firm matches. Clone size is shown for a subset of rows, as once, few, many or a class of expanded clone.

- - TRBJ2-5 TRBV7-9 TGTGCCAGCAGCCTCGGGTTGGAGACCCAGTACTTC CASSLGLETQYF
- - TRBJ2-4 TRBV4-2 TGTGCCAGCAGCCAAGATGATTGGCTAGCCAAAAACATTCAGTACTTC CASSQDDWLAKNIQYF
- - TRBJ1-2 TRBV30 TGTGCCTGGAGTGTCGGCAGTAACTATGGCTACACCTTC CAWSVGSNYGYTF
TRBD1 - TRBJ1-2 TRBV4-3 TGCGCCAGCAGCCAAAGGGGACAGTCCCCCTATGGCTACACCTTC CASSQRGQSPYGYTF
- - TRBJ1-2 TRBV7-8 TGTGCCAGCAGCTTAGGAGGGGAGGGTTATGGCTACACCTTC CASSLGGEGYGYTF
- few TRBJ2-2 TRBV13 TGTGCCAGCAGCCCGACGACGGGGGGCCCGAACACCGGGGAGCTGTTTTTT CASSPTTGGPNTGELFF
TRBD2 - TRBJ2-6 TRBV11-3 TGTGCCAGCAGCTTAACTAGCGGTAACAAACCGGGGGCCAACGTCCTGACTTTC CASSLTSGNKPGANVLTF
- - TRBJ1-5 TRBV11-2 TGTGCCAGCAGCTTCCAGGGGAGCAATCAGCCCCAGCATTTT CASSFQGSNQPQHF
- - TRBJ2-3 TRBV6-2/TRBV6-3 TGTGCCAGCAGTTACTCGTCAAAAGATACGCAGTATTTT CASSYSSKDTQYF
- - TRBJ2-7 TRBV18 TGTGCCAGCTCACCAGGAGTCGAGGTCGGCCACGAGCAGTACTTC CASSPGVEVGHEQYF
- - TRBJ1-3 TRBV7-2 TGTGCCAGCAGCTTAGAGGGCGGGGGGACCGGAAACACCATATATTTT CASSLEGGGTGNTIYF
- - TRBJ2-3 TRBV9 TGTGCCAGCAGCGTAGGTGGACGCCGGAGCGCAGATACGCAGTATTTT CASSVGGRRSADTQYF
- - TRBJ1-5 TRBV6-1 TGTGCCAGCAGTGAATTAGGGAGGGGAAATCAGCCCCAGCATTTT CASSELGRGNQPQHF
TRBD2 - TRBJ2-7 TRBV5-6 TGTGCCAGCAGCTTGGGACTAGCCCACGAGCAGTACTTC CASSLGLAHEQYF
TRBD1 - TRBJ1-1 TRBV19 TGTGCCAGTTCGACAGGGGAACGGTCTGAAGCTTTCTTT CASSTGERSEAFF
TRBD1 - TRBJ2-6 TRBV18 TGTGCCAGCTCACCACTGTTGTCCCAGGGGGCATCTGGGGCCAACGTCCTGACTTTC CASSPLLSQGASGANVLTF
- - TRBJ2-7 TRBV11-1 TGTGCCAGCAGCTTATCCCTCGCAGGGATGCGGCAGTACTTC CASSLSLAGMRQYF
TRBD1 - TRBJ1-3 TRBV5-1 TGCGCCAGCAGCGTGACAACCGGACAGGGAGGAAACACCATATATTTT CASSVTTGQGGNTIYF
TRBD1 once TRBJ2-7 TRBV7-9 TGTGCCAGCAGCTTAGCAGCTACCGGGACAGGGGCGTACGAGCAGTACTTC CASSLAATGTGAYEQYF
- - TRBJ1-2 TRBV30 TGTGCCTGGAGTGTCGGCAGGAGTATGGGTATGGCTTGGGTTTCTAGCTACACCTTC CAWSVGRSMGMAWVSSYTF
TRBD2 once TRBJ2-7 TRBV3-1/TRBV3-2 TGTGCCAGCAGCCAAGAAGGCGGGGGAATCTACGAGCAGTACTTC CASSQEGGGIYEQYF
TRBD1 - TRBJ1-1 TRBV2 TGTGCCAGCGGGGGGAGGACAGGGGACACTGAAGCTTTCTTT CASGGRTGDTEAFF
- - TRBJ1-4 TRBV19 TGTGCCAGTAGTATGTTATCCCCGCTATCAACTAATGAAAAACTGTTTTTT CASSMLSPLSTNEKLFF
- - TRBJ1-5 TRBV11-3 TGTGCCAGCAGCTTTCCGAGTCCCGATGACAGGTGGGGAAGGTTTCAGCCCCAGCATTTT CASSFPSPDDRWGRFQPQHF
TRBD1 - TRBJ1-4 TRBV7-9 TGTGCCAGCAGCTTAGTTGGGACAGGGTTTGAAAAACTGTTTTTT CASSLVGTGFEKLFF
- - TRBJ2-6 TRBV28 TGTGCCACCAGGACAGTCCGCTCTGGGGCCAACGTCCTGACTTTC CATRTVRSGANVLTF
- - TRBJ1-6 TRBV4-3 TGCGCCAGCAGCCAAGCGGCAGTCTATTCACCCCTCCACTTT CASSQAAVYSPLHF
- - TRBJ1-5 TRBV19 TGTGCCAGTAGTAGGGAACAGGGTTTTGGGGCCCAGCATTTT CASSREQGFGAQHF
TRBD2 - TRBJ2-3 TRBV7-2 TGTGCCAGCAGCCCACAGCGGGGGGGCCCCTCGGATACGCAGTATTTT CASSPQRGGPSDTQYF
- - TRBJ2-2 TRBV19 TGTGCCAGTATGCGAAGGTATAACACCGGGGAGCTGTTTTTT CASMRRYNTGELFF
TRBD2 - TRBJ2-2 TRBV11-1 TGTGCCAGCAGCTTAGCCCTGGGGGGGTCGGACACCGGGGAGCTGTTTTTT CASSLALGGSDTGELFF
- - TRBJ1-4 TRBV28 TGTGCCAGCAGTTTAGGAGCACGGACTAGCCCCGAAAAACTGTTTTTT CASSLGARTSPEKLFF
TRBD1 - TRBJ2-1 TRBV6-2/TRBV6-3 TGTGCCAGCAGTTACACACGACAGGGCTCCTACAATGAGCAGTTCTTC CASSYTRQGSYNEQFF
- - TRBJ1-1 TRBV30 TGTGCCTGGGGTCCAGGGTACACTGAAGCTTTCTTT CAWGPGYTEAFF
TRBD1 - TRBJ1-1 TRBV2 TGTGCCAGCCGTCACAGAACCACAGGGGACACTGAAGCTTTCTTT CASRHRTTGDTEAFF
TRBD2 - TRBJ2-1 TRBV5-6 TGTGCCAGCAGCTTGGATCCGGGGGGCTCCTACAATGAGCAGTTCTTC CASSLDPGGSYNEQFF